The 12 T cell receptor beta chains reported below all come from one sample, sequenced in a study of OX40 agonist ivuxolimab in advanced cancers. The library was produced with the immunoSEQ multiplex PCR assay. TCRdb holds this immuneACCESS table with in-frame rearrangements only. Some clones are missing; in checked studies, unresolved V genes explain under half, and the rest has no known cause. Across this sample there are about 58,000 clones, with 70% to 90% seen only once. In total, the top ten clones hold approximately 0.61% of the sample. The material was CD4+ or CD8+ T cells sorted from blood, obtained in a trial of the OX40 agonist ivuxolimab. These receptors all stem from an adult with an advanced solid tumor such as melanoma, head and neck, liver or kidney cancer.

The chain links TRBV19 to TRBJ2-5; TRBD1 matches 7 bases. With V trimmed by 8 bases and J by 5 bases, 11 bases remained unmatched. This CDR3 region has 14 residues. Per germline, CDR1 LNHDA and CDR2 SQIVND (reference sequence). Here the CDR3 reads CASSEQGLGETQYF. The CDR3 coding sequence is TGTGCCAGTTCCGAACAGGGGTTGGGGGAGACCCAGTACTTC.

This clone has just one count. The chain employs TRBV6-5 and TRBJ1-1; 10 positions agree with TRBD1. Germline CDR1 is MNHEY and CDR2 is SVGAGI. This CDR3 contains 14 residues. V shed 5 bases, J shed 5 bases, and the junction held 5 bases outside the gene matches. The CDR3 nucleotides are TGTGCCAGCAGTCGGACAGGGGGTCGGACTGAAGCTTTCTTT. Its translation: CASSRTGGRTEAFF.

V usage is TRBV14 and J usage is TRBJ1-2, with no clear D. Trimming cost V 1 base and J 0 bases, with 9 bases left between them. Per germline, CDR1 SGHDN and CDR2 FVKESK. The CDR3 length is 15 residues. CDR3 coding DNA: TGTGCCAGCAGCCAAGTTGCGAGTGCTAACTATGGCTACACCTTC. This sequence encodes CASSQVASANYGYTF.

This clone was detected only once. V is TRBV28 and J is TRBJ2-7; a possible D gene is TRBD1 (5 bases). The CDR3 covers 13 residues. V lost 7 bases and J 9 bases, leaving 19 bases between the germline ends. CDR1 and CDR2 (germline): MDHEN, SYDVKM. Here the CDR3 DNA reads TGTGCCAGCACCCTTGGGGCCAGGAGTGGGCAGTACTTC. As protein: CASTLGARSGQYF.

The J gene is TRBJ2-2, the V gene TRBV5-4, with D perhaps TRBD2 (5 bases). The CDR3 loop spans 14 amino acids. V was trimmed by 2 bases and J by 4 bases, leaving 9 bases between them. Germline V gene sequence: CDR1 SGHNT, CDR2 YYREEE (reference sequence). The CDR3: CASSLEGVTGELFF. The CDR3 DNA is TGTGCCAGCAGCTTAGAGGGTGTCACCGGGGAGCTGTTTTTT.

V gene TRBV7-2 combines with J gene TRBJ1-1; D unclear. Trimming cost V 1 base and J 1 base, with 4 bases left between them. CDR3 length: 13 amino acids. CDR1 and CDR2 (germline): SGHTA, FQGNSA. DNA of the CDR3: TGTGCCAGCAGCTTAGAACCGAACACTGAAGCTTTCTTT. It translates to CASSLEPNTEAFF.

The chain recombines TRBV9 with TRBJ1-1; 9 bases map to TRBD1. V lost 4 bases to trimming and J lost 0 bases; unmatched junction nucleotides: 4. Germline lookup yields CDR1 SGDLS and CDR2 YYNGEE. This CDR3 comprises 15 residues. The CDR3 reads CASSPGTGMNTEAFF. For the CDR3, the DNA is TGTGCCAGCAGCCCCGGGACAGGGATGAACACTGAAGCTTTCTTT. The full variable domain, its missing parts supplied by reference TRBV9 and TRBJ1-1, is DSGVTQTPKHLITATGQRVTLRCSPRSGDLSVYWYQQSLDQGLQFLIQYYNGEERAKGNILERFSAQQFPDLHSELNLSSLELGDSALYFCASSPGTGMNTEAFFGQGTRLTVV.

The rearrangement uses TRBV19 and TRBJ2-1; 13 bases align to TRBD2. J lost 8 bases, V lost 5 bases, and 9 bases had no gene match. The CDR3 length is 16 residues. The germline gives CDR1 LNHDA, CDR2 SQIVND (reference sequence). This CDR3 is CASSAMGLAGFDEQFF. For the CDR3, the DNA is TGTGCCAGTAGTGCCATGGGACTAGCGGGATTCGATGAGCAGTTCTTC.

In the case of this clone: The DNA is omitted, as the CDR3 cannot be located on it reliably, and the CDR3 follows TCRdb's listing. CDR3 sequence reads: CASSSSRETQYF. V gene TRBV28 combines with J gene TRBJ2-5; the D call of TRBD2 is as the table states it, not checked on the DNA. Germline V lookup: CDR1 MDHEN, CDR2 SYDVKM. From its first to its last residue, the CDR3 has 12 amino acids.

Worth noting for this clone: The same CDR3 is also encoded by other DNA sequences in this sample. The chain is built from TRBV5-1 and TRBJ2-7; 10 nucleotides match TRBD2. After removal of 4 bases from V and 2 bases from J, the junction contained 6 bases not matched to a gene. In germline, CDR1 is SGHRS, CDR2 YFSETQ. This CDR3 spans 15 amino acids. DNA for the CDR3: TGCGCCAGCAGCCGTCGGACTAGCGGAACCTACGAGCAGTACTTC. This translates into CASSRRTSGTYEQYF.

This sequence joins TRBV14 and TRBJ2-1, with 11 bases aligning to TRBD2. Germline V gene sequence: CDR1 SGHDN, CDR2 FVKESK. This CDR3 has 18 residues. With V trimmed by 4 bases and J by 1 base, 9 bases remained unmatched. CDR3 residues: CASSPQWTSGWSYNEQFF. In nucleotides, the CDR3 is TGTGCCAGCAGCCCTCAATGGACTAGCGGGTGGTCCTACAATGAGCAGTTCTTC.

A single count supports this clone. The CDR3 DNA sequence: TGCGCCAGCAGCTTTCTACAGGGGGCCAACAATGAGCAGTTCTTC. Its translation: CASSFLQGANNEQFF. The rearrangement uses TRBV5-1 and TRBJ2-1, with 9 bases matching TRBD1. The V gene's germline CDR1 is SGHRS and CDR2 YFSETQ. The CDR3 runs to 15 residues. The J segment lost 5 bases and the V segment lost 2 bases, leaving 5 bases of the junction unmatched.